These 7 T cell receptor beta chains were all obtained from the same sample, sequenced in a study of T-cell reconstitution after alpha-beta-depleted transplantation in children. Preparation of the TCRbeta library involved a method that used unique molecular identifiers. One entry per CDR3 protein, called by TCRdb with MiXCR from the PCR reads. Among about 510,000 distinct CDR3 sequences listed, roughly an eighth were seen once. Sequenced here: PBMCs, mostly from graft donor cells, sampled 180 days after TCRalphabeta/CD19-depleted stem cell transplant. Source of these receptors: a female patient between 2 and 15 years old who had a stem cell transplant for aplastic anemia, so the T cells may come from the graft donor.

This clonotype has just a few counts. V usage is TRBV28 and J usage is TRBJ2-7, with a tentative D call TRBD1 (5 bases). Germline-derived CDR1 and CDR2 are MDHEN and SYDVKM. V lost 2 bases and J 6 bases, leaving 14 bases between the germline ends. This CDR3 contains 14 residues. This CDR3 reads CASSLPQGSGEQYF. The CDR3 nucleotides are TGTGCCAGCAGTTTACCGCAGGGTTCAGGCGAGCAGTACTTC.

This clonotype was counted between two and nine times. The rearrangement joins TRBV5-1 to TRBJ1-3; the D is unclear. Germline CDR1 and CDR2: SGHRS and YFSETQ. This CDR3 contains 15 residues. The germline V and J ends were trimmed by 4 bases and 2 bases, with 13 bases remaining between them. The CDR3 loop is CASSEDGFTGNTIYF. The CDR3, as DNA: TGCGCCAGCAGCGAGGACGGGTTCACTGGAAACACCATATATTTT.

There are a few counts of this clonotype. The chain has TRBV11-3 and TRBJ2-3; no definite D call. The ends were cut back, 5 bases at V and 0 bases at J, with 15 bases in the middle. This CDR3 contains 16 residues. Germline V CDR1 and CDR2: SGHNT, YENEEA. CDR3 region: CASSPSTFTSTDTQYF. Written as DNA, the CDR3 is TGTGCCAGCAGCCCCTCGACTTTTACTAGCACAGATACGCAGTATTTT.

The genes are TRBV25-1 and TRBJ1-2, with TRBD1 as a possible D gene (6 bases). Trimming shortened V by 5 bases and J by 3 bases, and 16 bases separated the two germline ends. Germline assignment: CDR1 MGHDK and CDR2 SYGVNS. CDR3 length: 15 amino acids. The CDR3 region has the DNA TGTGCCAGCAGTCCCGGGCCCGGGGGCGACTATGGCTACACCTTC. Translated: CASSPGPGGDYGYTF.

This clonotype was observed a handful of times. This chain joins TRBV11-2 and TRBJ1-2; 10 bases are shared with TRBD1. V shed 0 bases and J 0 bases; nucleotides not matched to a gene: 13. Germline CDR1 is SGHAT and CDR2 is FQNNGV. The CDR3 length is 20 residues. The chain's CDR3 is CASSLDRGRDRGQANYGYTF. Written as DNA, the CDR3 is TGTGCCAGCAGCTTAGATAGGGGCCGGGACAGGGGACAAGCTAACTATGGCTACACCTTC.

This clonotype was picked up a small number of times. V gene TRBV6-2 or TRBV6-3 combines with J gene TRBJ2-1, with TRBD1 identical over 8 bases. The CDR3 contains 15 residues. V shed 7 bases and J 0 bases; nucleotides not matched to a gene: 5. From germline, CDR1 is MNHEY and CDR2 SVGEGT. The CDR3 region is CASKIDRGSYNEQFF. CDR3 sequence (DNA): TGTGCCAGCAAAATCGACAGGGGCTCCTACAATGAGCAGTTCTTC.

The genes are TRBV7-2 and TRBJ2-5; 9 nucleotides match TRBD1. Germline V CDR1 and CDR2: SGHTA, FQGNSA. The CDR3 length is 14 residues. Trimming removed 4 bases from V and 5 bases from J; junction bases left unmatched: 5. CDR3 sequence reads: CASSSDRGVETQYF. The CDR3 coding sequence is TGTGCCAGCAGCTCCGACAGGGGGGTCGAGACCCAGTACTTC. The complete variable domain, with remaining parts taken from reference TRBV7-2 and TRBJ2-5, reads GAGVSQSPSNKVTEKGKDVELRCDPISGHTALYWYRQSLGQGLEFLIYFQGNSAPDKSGLPSDRFSAERTGGSVSTLTIQRTQQEDSAVYLCASSSDRGVETQYFGPGTRLLVL.